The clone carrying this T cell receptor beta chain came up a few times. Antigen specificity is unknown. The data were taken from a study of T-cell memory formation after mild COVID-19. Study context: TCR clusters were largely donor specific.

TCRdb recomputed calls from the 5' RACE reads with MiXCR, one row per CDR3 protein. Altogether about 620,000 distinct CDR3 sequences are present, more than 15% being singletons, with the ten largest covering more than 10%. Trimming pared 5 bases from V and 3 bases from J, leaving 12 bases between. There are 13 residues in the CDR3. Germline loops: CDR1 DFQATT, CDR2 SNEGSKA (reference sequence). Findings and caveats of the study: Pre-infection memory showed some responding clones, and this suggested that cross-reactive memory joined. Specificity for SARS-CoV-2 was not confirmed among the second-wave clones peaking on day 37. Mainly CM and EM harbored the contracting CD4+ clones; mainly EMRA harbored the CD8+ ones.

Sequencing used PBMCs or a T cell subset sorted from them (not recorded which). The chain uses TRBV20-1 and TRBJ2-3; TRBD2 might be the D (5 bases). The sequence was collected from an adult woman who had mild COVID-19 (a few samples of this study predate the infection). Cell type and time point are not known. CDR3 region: CSAHAGRTDTQYF. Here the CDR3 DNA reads TGCAGTGCTCATGCGGGTAGAACAGATACGCAGTATTTT.